Listed below are T cell receptor beta chains from one sample, sequenced in a study of blood T cell repertoires in COVID-19. The data were produced by immunoSEQ multiplex PCR, yet TCRdb's version contains in-frame clones alone and is incomplete. The sample holds 210,000 or so clones; 84% are singletons and the top ten take about 7.3%. Sequencing was done on a sample of peripheral blood. The receptor source for this set is a woman in her fifties or sixties with active or convalescent COVID-19. The CDR3 runs from the conserved cysteine through the conserved F or W. The order of the fields is V gene, J gene, clone size, D gene, CDR3 length, CDR3 DNA, CDR3 protein. The D gene is left open where the match is weak. Where a row states a size, it is once, few, many or the class of an expanded clone; other rows omit it.

V gene: TRBV24-1
J gene: TRBJ1-2
clone size: .
D gene: TRBD1
CDR3 length: 13
CDR3 DNA: TGTGCCACCAGTGACGGCGACAGGGTCAACTACACCTTC
CDR3 protein: CATSDGDRVNYTF

V gene: TRBV4-2
J gene: TRBJ2-1
clone size: .
D gene: TRBD2
CDR3 length: 18
CDR3 DNA: TGTGCCAGCAGCCTTACTAGCGGGGGGTTAAACCGCTACAATGAGCAGTTCTTC
CDR3 protein: CASSLTSGGLNRYNEQFF

V gene: TRBV6-5
J gene: TRBJ1-2
clone size: .
D gene: TRBD1
CDR3 length: 13
CDR3 DNA: TGTGCCAGCACCCGGGACAGAAGCTATGGCTACACCTTC
CDR3 protein: CASTRDRSYGYTF

V gene: TRBV10-3
J gene: TRBJ1-2
clone size: .
D gene: TRBD1
CDR3 length: 15
CDR3 DNA: TGTGCCATCAGTGTCGGGACAGGGGGCCTCTATGGCTACACCTTC
CDR3 protein: CAISVGTGGLYGYTF

V gene: TRBV27
J gene: TRBJ1-5
clone size: .
D gene: .
CDR3 length: 14
CDR3 DNA: TGTGCCAGCAGTTTCAGTAACAGCAATCAGCCCCAGCATTTT
CDR3 protein: CASSFSNSNQPQHF

V gene: TRBV2
J gene: TRBJ1-2
clone size: .
D gene: TRBD1
CDR3 length: 16
CDR3 DNA: TGTGCCAGCAGTAAAAACAAGGGACAGGGGGCACGTGGCTACACCTTC
CDR3 protein: CASSKNKGQGARGYTF

V gene: TRBV30
J gene: TRBJ1-2
clone size: .
D gene: .
CDR3 length: 13
CDR3 DNA: TGTGCCTGGAGGTTTGGGCAGACCTATGGCTACACCTTC
CDR3 protein: CAWRFGQTYGYTF

V gene: TRBV5-5
J gene: TRBJ2-5
clone size: .
D gene: .
CDR3 length: 15
CDR3 DNA: TGTGCCAGCAGCTTGGTCCCCGGAGGGCAAGAGACCCAGTACTTC
CDR3 protein: CASSLVPGGQETQYF

V gene: TRBV7-2
J gene: TRBJ1-5
clone size: .
D gene: .
CDR3 length: 14
CDR3 DNA: TGTGCCAGCAGCTTACAGTATTCAGGGTGGCCCCAGCATTTT
CDR3 protein: CASSLQYSGWPQHF

V gene: TRBV19
J gene: TRBJ2-5
clone size: .
D gene: .
CDR3 length: 13
CDR3 DNA: TGTGCCAGTAGACAGGCCCAGGTAGAGACCCAGTACTTC
CDR3 protein: CASRQAQVETQYF

V gene: TRBV9
J gene: TRBJ2-1
clone size: .
D gene: .
CDR3 length: 15
CDR3 DNA: TGTGCCAGCAGCGCGGCAACCTTCAGCGGCAATGAGCAGTTCTTC
CDR3 protein: CASSAATFSGNEQFF

V gene: TRBV6-2/TRBV6-3
J gene: TRBJ2-5
clone size: .
D gene: TRBD2
CDR3 length: 18
CDR3 DNA: TGTGCCAGCAGTATTTCGAATAGCGGGAGGGCACTTAGGGAGACCCAGTACTTC
CDR3 protein: CASSISNSGRALRETQYF

V gene: TRBV14
J gene: TRBJ1-2
clone size: few
D gene: TRBD1
CDR3 length: 15
CDR3 DNA: TGTGCCAGCAGCCAAGGCGGGACAGGGCCAAAAGGCTACACCTTC
CDR3 protein: CASSQGGTGPKGYTF

V gene: TRBV14
J gene: TRBJ2-7
clone size: .
D gene: .
CDR3 length: 17
CDR3 DNA: TGTGCCAGCAGCCAAGGATTTGTGTCGGGGAACCGGTACGAGCAGTACTTC
CDR3 protein: CASSQGFVSGNRYEQYF

V gene: TRBV6-6
J gene: TRBJ2-1
clone size: .
D gene: .
CDR3 length: 17
CDR3 DNA: TGTGCCAGCAGTCCTACTCCAAGGGGAGGAGGGCTCAATGAGCAGTTCTTC
CDR3 protein: CASSPTPRGGGLNEQFF

V gene: TRBV6-5
J gene: TRBJ2-1
clone size: .
D gene: TRBD1
CDR3 length: 13
CDR3 DNA: TGTGCCAGCGGGTCGGGACAGTTAGATGAGCAGTTCTTC
CDR3 protein: CASGSGQLDEQFF

V gene: TRBV30
J gene: TRBJ2-5
clone size: .
D gene: .
CDR3 length: 13
CDR3 DNA: TGTGCCTGGAGCTCCTCGGGCCAAGAGACCCAGTACTTC
CDR3 protein: CAWSSSGQETQYF

V gene: TRBV30
J gene: TRBJ2-7
clone size: few
D gene: TRBD2
CDR3 length: 14
CDR3 DNA: TGTGCCTGGAGCGCAGCGGGAGGGGTCAGCGAGCAGTACTTC
CDR3 protein: CAWSAAGGVSEQYF

V gene: TRBV12-3/TRBV12-4
J gene: TRBJ1-2
clone size: .
D gene: .
CDR3 length: 13
CDR3 DNA: TGTGCCAGCAGTTTAAACAGCAACTATGGCTACACCTTC
CDR3 protein: CASSLNSNYGYTF

V gene: TRBV28
J gene: TRBJ1-1
clone size: .
D gene: TRBD1
CDR3 length: 12
CDR3 DNA: TGTGCCAGCAGTATCTCGACAGGGAAAGCTTTCTTT
CDR3 protein: CASSISTGKAFF

V gene: TRBV2
J gene: TRBJ1-3
clone size: .
D gene: .
CDR3 length: 12
CDR3 DNA: TGTGCCAGCAGTGAACTGGGAAACACCATATATTTT
CDR3 protein: CASSELGNTIYF

V gene: TRBV24-1
J gene: TRBJ2-5
clone size: .
D gene: TRBD2
CDR3 length: 15
CDR3 DNA: TGTGCCACCAGTGTTGGAAGCGGGGGGAGGGAGACCCAGTACTTC
CDR3 protein: CATSVGSGGRETQYF

V gene: TRBV18
J gene: TRBJ1-4
clone size: .
D gene: TRBD1
CDR3 length: 15
CDR3 DNA: TGTGCCAGCTCCTCCCGACAGGGTCCTAATGAAAAACTGTTTTTT
CDR3 protein: CASSSRQGPNEKLFF

V gene: TRBV7-9
J gene: TRBJ1-1
clone size: few
D gene: .
CDR3 length: 12
CDR3 DNA: TGTGCCAGCAGCTCCATTCAGGGGAAAGCTTTCTTT
CDR3 protein: CASSSIQGKAFF

V gene: TRBV7-3
J gene: TRBJ2-1
clone size: few
D gene: .
CDR3 length: 13
CDR3 DNA: TGTGCCAGCAGCCCAGGGCCCTACAATGAGCAGTTCTTC
CDR3 protein: CASSPGPYNEQFF

V gene: TRBV10-2
J gene: TRBJ1-1
clone size: .
D gene: .
CDR3 length: 11
CDR3 DNA: TGCGCCAGCATAGGAGGGACTGAAGCTTTCTTT
CDR3 protein: CASIGGTEAFF

V gene: TRBV24-1
J gene: TRBJ2-5
clone size: .
D gene: TRBD2
CDR3 length: 15
CDR3 DNA: TGTGCCACCAGTGACGGCGGGAGGGTTGGAGAGACCCAGTACTTC
CDR3 protein: CATSDGGRVGETQYF

V gene: TRBV6-5
J gene: TRBJ2-5
clone size: .
D gene: .
CDR3 length: 11
CDR3 DNA: TGTGCCGCGGGTGGGAGGGAGACCCAGTACTTC
CDR3 protein: CAAGGRETQYF

V gene: TRBV11-2
J gene: TRBJ1-6
clone size: .
D gene: TRBD1
CDR3 length: 14
CDR3 DNA: TGTGCCAGCGGCCTTCGACAGGGGGAGTCACCCCTCCACTTT
CDR3 protein: CASGLRQGESPLHF

V gene: TRBV5-1
J gene: TRBJ2-6
clone size: .
D gene: .
CDR3 length: 13
CDR3 DNA: TGCGCCAGCCAGCGGTCTGGGGCCAACGTCCTGACTTTC
CDR3 protein: CASQRSGANVLTF

V gene: TRBV24-1
J gene: TRBJ1-2
clone size: .
D gene: .
CDR3 length: 13
CDR3 DNA: TGTGCCACCTATGGGGGGGTGGACTATGGCTACACCTTC
CDR3 protein: CATYGGVDYGYTF

V gene: TRBV12-5
J gene: TRBJ2-5
clone size: .
D gene: TRBD2
CDR3 length: 13
CDR3 DNA: TGTGCTAGTGGTTCGGGAGGAGGGGAGACCCAGTACTTC
CDR3 protein: CASGSGGGETQYF

V gene: TRBV5-1
J gene: TRBJ1-5
clone size: .
D gene: TRBD1
CDR3 length: 14
CDR3 DNA: TGCGCCAGCAGCACCGGGGACAGCACACAGCCCCAGCATTTT
CDR3 protein: CASSTGDSTQPQHF

V gene: TRBV3-1/TRBV3-2
J gene: TRBJ1-4
clone size: once
D gene: .
CDR3 length: 13
CDR3 DNA: TGTGCCAGCAGCCAGGGACAAGGGGAAAAACTGTTTTTT
CDR3 protein: CASSQGQGEKLFF

V gene: TRBV6-5
J gene: TRBJ2-1
clone size: few
D gene: .
CDR3 length: 16
CDR3 DNA: TGTGCCAGCAGTTACTCATCCGGGAGCGGGTACAATGAGCAGTTCTTC
CDR3 protein: CASSYSSGSGYNEQFF

V gene: TRBV27
J gene: TRBJ1-5
clone size: .
D gene: .
CDR3 length: 14
CDR3 DNA: TGTGCCAGCAGTTTCTCGGGGGGCAATCAGCCCCAGCATTTT
CDR3 protein: CASSFSGGNQPQHF

V gene: TRBV14
J gene: TRBJ1-1
clone size: once
D gene: .
CDR3 length: 15
CDR3 DNA: TGTGCCAGCAGCCAAGATGTATGGAGGGGACCGAGAGCTTTCTTT
CDR3 protein: CASSQDVWRGPRAFF

V gene: TRBV6-5
J gene: TRBJ1-6
clone size: .
D gene: .
CDR3 length: 12
CDR3 DNA: TGTGCCAGCAGTCTCCGGGAAAAACCCCTCCACTTT
CDR3 protein: CASSLREKPLHF

V gene: TRBV28
J gene: TRBJ2-2
clone size: .
D gene: .
CDR3 length: 15
CDR3 DNA: TGTGCCAGCAGTTTACCCAGGGGGAACACCGGGGAGCTGTTTTTT
CDR3 protein: CASSLPRGNTGELFF

V gene: TRBV3-1/TRBV3-2
J gene: TRBJ2-1
clone size: .
D gene: TRBD2
CDR3 length: 14
CDR3 DNA: TGTGCCAGCGGCGGGAGGGGGTCCTACAATGAGCAGTTCTTC
CDR3 protein: CASGGRGSYNEQFF

V gene: TRBV6-5
J gene: TRBJ1-2
clone size: .
D gene: TRBD1
CDR3 length: 15
CDR3 DNA: TGTGCCAGCACCCCACCGGGACAGTCTAACTATGGCTACACCTTC
CDR3 protein: CASTPPGQSNYGYTF

V gene: TRBV14
J gene: TRBJ1-5
clone size: .
D gene: .
CDR3 length: 16
CDR3 DNA: TGTGCCAGCAGCCAAGAAGTAAATGCGGGGGAACAGCCCCAGCATTTT
CDR3 protein: CASSQEVNAGEQPQHF

V gene: TRBV7-9
J gene: TRBJ2-2
clone size: few
D gene: .
CDR3 length: 13
CDR3 DNA: TGTGCCAGCAGCCCCCTTAACACCGGGGAGCTGTTTTTT
CDR3 protein: CASSPLNTGELFF

V gene: TRBV9
J gene: TRBJ2-7
clone size: few
D gene: TRBD2
CDR3 length: 15
CDR3 DNA: TGTGCCAGCAGCCCCCAGGGTCCTAGCGGGTACGAGCAGTACTTC
CDR3 protein: CASSPQGPSGYEQYF

V gene: TRBV6-1
J gene: TRBJ2-7
clone size: .
D gene: TRBD2
CDR3 length: 19
CDR3 DNA: TGTGCCAGCAGTGAGAGACTAGCGGGAGGGCCCTTACCATTTTACGAGCAGTACTTC
CDR3 protein: CASSERLAGGPLPFYEQYF

V gene: TRBV5-4
J gene: TRBJ1-2
clone size: once
D gene: TRBD1
CDR3 length: 15
CDR3 DNA: TGTGCCAGCAGCCAACGAACCGGGACAGCCTATGGCTACACCTTC
CDR3 protein: CASSQRTGTAYGYTF

V gene: TRBV5-4
J gene: TRBJ2-5
clone size: .
D gene: TRBD2
CDR3 length: 14
CDR3 DNA: TGTGCCAGCAGCTCCGGACTAGCCCAAGAGACCCAGTACTTC
CDR3 protein: CASSSGLAQETQYF

V gene: TRBV24-1
J gene: TRBJ2-6
clone size: once
D gene: .
CDR3 length: 12
CDR3 DNA: TGTGCCACCAGTGATTCCCGGTATGTCCTGACTTTC
CDR3 protein: CATSDSRYVLTF

V gene: TRBV5-1
J gene: TRBJ1-6
clone size: .
D gene: TRBD1
CDR3 length: 14
CDR3 DNA: TGCGCCAGCAGCCAGGGACAGGATAATTCACCCCTCCACTTT
CDR3 protein: CASSQGQDNSPLHF

V gene: TRBV24-1
J gene: TRBJ2-5
clone size: .
D gene: .
CDR3 length: 13
CDR3 DNA: TGTGCCACCAGTGATCAGGGGCGTGAGACCCAGTACTTC
CDR3 protein: CATSDQGRETQYF

V gene: TRBV7-9
J gene: TRBJ1-4
clone size: .
D gene: .
CDR3 length: 17
CDR3 DNA: TGTGCCAGCAGCTTCAATCGGCTAGGACAGCTTAATGAAAAACTGTTTTTT
CDR3 protein: CASSFNRLGQLNEKLFF

V gene: TRBV6-5
J gene: TRBJ2-1
clone size: .
D gene: TRBD2
CDR3 length: 16
CDR3 DNA: TGTGCCAGCAGTTACGCACTCCGGGACTACCACGGGGAGCAGTTCTTC
CDR3 protein: CASSYALRDYHGEQFF

V gene: TRBV20-1
J gene: TRBJ1-1
clone size: .
D gene: .
CDR3 length: 16
CDR3 DNA: TGCAGTGCTAGTCGCGCGTCCGTCCCACTCAACACTGAAGCTTTCTTT
CDR3 protein: CSASRASVPLNTEAFF